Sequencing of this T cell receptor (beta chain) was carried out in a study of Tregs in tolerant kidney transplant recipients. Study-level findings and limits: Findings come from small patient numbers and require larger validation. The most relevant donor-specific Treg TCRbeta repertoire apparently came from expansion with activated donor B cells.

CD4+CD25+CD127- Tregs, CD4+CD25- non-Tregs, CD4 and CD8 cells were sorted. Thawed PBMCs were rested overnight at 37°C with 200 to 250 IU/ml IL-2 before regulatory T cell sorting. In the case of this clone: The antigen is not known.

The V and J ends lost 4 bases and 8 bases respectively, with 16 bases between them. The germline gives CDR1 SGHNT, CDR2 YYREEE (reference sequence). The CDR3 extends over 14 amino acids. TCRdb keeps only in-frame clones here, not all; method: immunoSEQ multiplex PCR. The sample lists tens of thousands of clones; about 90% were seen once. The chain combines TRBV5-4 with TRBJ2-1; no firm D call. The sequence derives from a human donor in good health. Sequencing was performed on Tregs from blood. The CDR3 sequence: CASSLPWKIDEQFF. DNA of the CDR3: TGTGCCAGCAGCCTCCCCTGGAAAATCGATGAGCAGTTCTTC.